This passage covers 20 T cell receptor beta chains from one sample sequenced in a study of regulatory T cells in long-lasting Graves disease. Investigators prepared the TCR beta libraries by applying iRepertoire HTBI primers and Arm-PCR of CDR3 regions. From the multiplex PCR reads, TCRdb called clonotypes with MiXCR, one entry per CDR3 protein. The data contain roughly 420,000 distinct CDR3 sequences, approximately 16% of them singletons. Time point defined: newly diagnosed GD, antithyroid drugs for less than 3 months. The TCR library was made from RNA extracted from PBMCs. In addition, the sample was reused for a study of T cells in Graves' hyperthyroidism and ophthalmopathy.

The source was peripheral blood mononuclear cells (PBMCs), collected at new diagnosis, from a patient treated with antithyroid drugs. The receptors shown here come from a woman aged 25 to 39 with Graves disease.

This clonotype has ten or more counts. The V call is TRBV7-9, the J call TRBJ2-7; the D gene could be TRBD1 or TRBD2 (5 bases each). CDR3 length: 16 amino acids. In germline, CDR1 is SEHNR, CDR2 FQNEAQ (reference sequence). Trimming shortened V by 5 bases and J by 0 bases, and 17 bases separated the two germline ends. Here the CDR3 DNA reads TGTGCCAGCAGCACCCATTGGGGGTTTAGCTCCTACGAGCAGTACTTC. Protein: CASSTHWGFSSYEQYF.

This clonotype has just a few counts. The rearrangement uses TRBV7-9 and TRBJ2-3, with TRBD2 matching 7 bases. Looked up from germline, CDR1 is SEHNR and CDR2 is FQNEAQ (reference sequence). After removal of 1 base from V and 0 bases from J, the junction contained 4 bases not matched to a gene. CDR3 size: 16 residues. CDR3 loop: CASSLVLAASTDTQYF. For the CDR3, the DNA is TGTGCCAGCAGCTTAGTCCTAGCGGCTAGCACAGATACGCAGTATTTT. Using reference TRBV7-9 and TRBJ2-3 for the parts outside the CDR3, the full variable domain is DTGVSQNPRHKITKRGQNVTFRCDPISEHNRLYWYRQTLGQGPEFLTYFQNEAQLEKSRLLSDRFSAERPKGSFSTLEIQRTEQGDSAMYLCASSLVLAASTDTQYFGPGTRLTVL.

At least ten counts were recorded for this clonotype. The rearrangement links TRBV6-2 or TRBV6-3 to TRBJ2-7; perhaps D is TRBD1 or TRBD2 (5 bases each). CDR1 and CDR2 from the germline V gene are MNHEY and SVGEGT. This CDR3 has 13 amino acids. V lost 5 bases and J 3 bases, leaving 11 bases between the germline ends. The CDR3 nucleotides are TGTGCCAGCAGTGAATGGGGGAACTACGAGCAGTACTTC. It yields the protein CASSEWGNYEQYF.

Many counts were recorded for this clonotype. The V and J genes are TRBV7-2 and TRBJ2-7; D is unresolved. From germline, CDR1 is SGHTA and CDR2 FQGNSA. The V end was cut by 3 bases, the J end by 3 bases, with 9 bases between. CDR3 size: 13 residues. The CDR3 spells CASSFSYYYEQYF. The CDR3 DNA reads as TGTGCCAGCAGCTTTAGCTACTACTACGAGCAGTACTTC.

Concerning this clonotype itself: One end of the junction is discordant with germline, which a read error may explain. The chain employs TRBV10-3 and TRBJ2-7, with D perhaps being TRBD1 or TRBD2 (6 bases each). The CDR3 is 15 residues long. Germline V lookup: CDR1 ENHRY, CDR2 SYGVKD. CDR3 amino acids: CAISNPRGEGGQQHF. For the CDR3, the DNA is TGTGCCATCAGTAATCCCAGGGGCGAAGGAGGGCAGCAGCACTTC.

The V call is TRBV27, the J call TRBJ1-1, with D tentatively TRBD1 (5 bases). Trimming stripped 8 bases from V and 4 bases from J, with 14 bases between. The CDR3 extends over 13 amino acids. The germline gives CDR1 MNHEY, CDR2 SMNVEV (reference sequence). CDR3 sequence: CASSWGGSTEAFF. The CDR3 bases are TGTGCCAGCTCGTGGGGGGGTAGCACTGAAGCTTTCTTT.

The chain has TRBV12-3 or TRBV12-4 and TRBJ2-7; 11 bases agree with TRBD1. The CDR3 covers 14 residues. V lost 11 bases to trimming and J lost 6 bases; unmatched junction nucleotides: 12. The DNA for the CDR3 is TGTGCCGGCCGGGCGGACAGGGGGCTTTGCGAGCAGTACTTC. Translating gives CAGRADRGLCEQYF.

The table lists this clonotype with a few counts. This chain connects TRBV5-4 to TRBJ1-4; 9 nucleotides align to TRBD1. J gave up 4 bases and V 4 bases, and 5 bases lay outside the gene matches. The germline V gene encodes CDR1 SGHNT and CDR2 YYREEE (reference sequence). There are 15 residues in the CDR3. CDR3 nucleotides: TGTGCCAGCAGCGAAAACAGGGGGCTTAATGAAAAACTGTTTTTT. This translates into CASSENRGLNEKLFF.

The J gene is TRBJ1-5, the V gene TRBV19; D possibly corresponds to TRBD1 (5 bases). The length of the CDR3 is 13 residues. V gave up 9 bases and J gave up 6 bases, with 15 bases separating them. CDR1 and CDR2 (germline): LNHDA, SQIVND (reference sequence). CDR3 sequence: CASRGNRFQPQHF. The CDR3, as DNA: TGTGCCAGCCGGGGGAATCGGTTTCAGCCCCAGCATTTT.

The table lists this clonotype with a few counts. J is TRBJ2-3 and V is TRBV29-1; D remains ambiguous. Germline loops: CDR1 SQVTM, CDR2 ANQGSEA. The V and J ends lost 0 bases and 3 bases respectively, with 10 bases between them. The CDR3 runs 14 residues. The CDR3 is CSVEDIIGTDTQYF. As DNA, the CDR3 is TGCAGCGTTGAAGATATTATCGGTACAGATACGCAGTATTTT.

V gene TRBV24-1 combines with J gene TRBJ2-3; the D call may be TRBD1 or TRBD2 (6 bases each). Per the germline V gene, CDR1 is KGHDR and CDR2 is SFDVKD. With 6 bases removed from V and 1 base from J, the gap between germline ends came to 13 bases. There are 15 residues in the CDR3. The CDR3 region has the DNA TGTGCCACCAGTCCCAGGGGCGGGGGCACAGATACGCAGTATTTT. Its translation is CATSPRGGGTDTQYF.

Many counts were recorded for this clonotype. CDR3 protein: CASRNPGHGYTF. The CDR3 coding sequence is TGTGCCAGCAGAAATCCCGGTCATGGCTACACCTTC. The chain carries TRBV28 and TRBJ1-2; D not resolved. Looked up from germline, CDR1 is MDHEN and CDR2 is SYDVKM. Trimming left V 6 bases short and J 6 bases short, with 11 bases between. This CDR3 has 12 amino acids.

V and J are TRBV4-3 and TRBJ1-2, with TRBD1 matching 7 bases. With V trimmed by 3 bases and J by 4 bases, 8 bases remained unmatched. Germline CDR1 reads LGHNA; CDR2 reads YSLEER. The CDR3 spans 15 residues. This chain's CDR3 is CASSQAGQRGYGYTF. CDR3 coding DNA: TGCGCCAGCAGCCAGGCGGGACAGCGGGGCTATGGCTACACCTTC.

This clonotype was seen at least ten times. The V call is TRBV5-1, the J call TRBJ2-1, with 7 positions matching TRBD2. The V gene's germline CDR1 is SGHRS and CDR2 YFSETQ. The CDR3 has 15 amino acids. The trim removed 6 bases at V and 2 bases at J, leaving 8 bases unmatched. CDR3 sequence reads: CASTRRGETYNEQFF. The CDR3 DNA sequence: TGCGCCAGCACCCGCCGGGGGGAAACCTACAATGAGCAGTTCTTC.

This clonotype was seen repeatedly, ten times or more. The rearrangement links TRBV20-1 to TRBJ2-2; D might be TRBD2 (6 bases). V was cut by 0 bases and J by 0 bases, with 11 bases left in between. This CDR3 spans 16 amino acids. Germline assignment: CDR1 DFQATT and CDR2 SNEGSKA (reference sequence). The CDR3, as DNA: TGCAGTGCTAGAGATCTTGGACTACCGAACACCGGGGAGCTGTTTTTT. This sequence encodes CSARDLGLPNTGELFF.

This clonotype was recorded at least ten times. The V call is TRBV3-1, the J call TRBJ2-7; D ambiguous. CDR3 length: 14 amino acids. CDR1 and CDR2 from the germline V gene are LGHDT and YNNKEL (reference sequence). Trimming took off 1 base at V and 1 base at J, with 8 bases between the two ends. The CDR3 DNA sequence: TGTGCCAGCAGCCAAGTTAGTGGATCCTACGAGCAGTACTTC. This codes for CASSQVSGSYEQYF.

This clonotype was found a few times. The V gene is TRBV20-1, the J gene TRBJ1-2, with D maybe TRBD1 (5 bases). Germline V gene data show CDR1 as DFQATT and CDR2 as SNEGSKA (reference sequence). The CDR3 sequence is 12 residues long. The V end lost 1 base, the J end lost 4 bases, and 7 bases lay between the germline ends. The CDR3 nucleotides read TGCAGTGCTAGAGGGACACGCTATGGCTACACCTTC. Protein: CSARGTRYGYTF.

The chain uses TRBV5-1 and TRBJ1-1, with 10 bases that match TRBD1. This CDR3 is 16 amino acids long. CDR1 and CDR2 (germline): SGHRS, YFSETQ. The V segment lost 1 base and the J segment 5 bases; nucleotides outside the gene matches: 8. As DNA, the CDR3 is TGCGCCAGCAGCTTGTGGGACAGGGGCTCTGGGACTGAAGCTTTCTTT. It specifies CASSLWDRGSGTEAFF.

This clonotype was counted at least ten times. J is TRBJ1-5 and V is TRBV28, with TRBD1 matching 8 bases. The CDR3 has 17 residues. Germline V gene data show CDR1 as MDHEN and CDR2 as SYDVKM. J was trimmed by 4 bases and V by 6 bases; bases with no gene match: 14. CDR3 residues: CASRVDREGFLNQPQHF. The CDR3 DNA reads TGTGCCAGCAGGGTGGACAGGGAGGGTTTTCTAAATCAGCCCCAGCATTTT.

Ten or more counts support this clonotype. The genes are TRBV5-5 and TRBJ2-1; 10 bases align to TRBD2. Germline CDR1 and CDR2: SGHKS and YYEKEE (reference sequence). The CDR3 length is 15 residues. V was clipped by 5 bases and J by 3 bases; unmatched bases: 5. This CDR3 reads CASRKAGGFYNEQFF. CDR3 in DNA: TGTGCCAGCAGAAAAGCGGGAGGGTTCTACAATGAGCAGTTCTTC. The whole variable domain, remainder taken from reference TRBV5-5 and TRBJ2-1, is DAGVTQSPTHLIKTRGQQVTLRCSPISGHKSVSWYQQVLGQGPQFIFQYYEKEERGRGNFPDRFSARQFPNYSSELNVNALLLGDSALYLCASRKAGGFYNEQFFGPGTRLTVL.